This T cell receptor beta chain was sequenced during a study of ipilimumab plus nivolumab after autologous stem cell transplantation. Starting 14 to 28 days after autologous transplant, ipilimumab 1 mg/kg was given. TCRdb keeps only in-frame clones here, not all; method: immunoSEQ multiplex PCR. The repertoire holds around 17,000 clones, around 68% seen once, with around 20% in the top ten. The TCR originated in a male donor with diffuse large B-cell lymphoma. The sequences come from PBMCs, collected in a trial of ipilimumab plus nivolumab as post-transplant consolidation.

The CDR3: CASSQDPTGATEAFF. The CDR3 coding sequence is TGCGCCAGCAGCCAAGACCCTACAGGGGCCACTGAAGCTTTCTTT. The V and J genes are TRBV4-1 and TRBJ1-1; TRBD1 aligns across 7 bases. The germline CDR1 and CDR2 sequences are MGHRA and YSYEKL. Trimming at V came to 0 bases and at J to 4 bases, leaving 5 bases not matched to a gene. The CDR3 runs to 15 residues.